A selection of T cell receptor beta chains follows, all from one sample in a study of blood T cell repertoires in COVID-19. Clones were read by immunoSEQ multiplex PCR, and TCRdb kept only the in-frame ones, dropping some. The sample includes approximately 150,000 clones, around 89% of them seen just once. Specimen: peripheral blood. These TCRs come from a human donor with COVID-19, enrolled during active disease. The donor label of this sample is uncertain. Both conserved end residues are trimmed from each CDR3. The order of the fields is J gene, V gene, clone size, CDR3 length, CDR3 protein. Not every row has a clone size; where given, it reads once, few, many or a size class.

TRBJ1-2 | TRBV12-3/TRBV12-4 | . | 9 | ASSLEDGYT
TRBJ2-7 | TRBV5-4 | . | 13 | ASSSTGGSGYEQY
TRBJ2-1 | TRBV19 | . | 13 | ASSMSGLANNEQF
TRBJ1-5 | TRBV19 | . | 11 | ASSIGMVQPQH
TRBJ2-1 | TRBV29-1 | . | 12 | SGRRGGLTNEQF
TRBJ2-5 | TRBV7-2 | . | 13 | ASSFQGIPQETQY
TRBJ1-5 | TRBV3-1/TRBV3-2 | . | 12 | ASSYGQTHQPQH
TRBJ1-4 | TRBV7-9 | few | 15 | ASGPRGGMRANEKLF
TRBJ1-5 | TRBV4-2 | once | 13 | ASSQEISGNQPQH
TRBJ1-4 | TRBV9 | . | 11 | ASSVGADEKLF